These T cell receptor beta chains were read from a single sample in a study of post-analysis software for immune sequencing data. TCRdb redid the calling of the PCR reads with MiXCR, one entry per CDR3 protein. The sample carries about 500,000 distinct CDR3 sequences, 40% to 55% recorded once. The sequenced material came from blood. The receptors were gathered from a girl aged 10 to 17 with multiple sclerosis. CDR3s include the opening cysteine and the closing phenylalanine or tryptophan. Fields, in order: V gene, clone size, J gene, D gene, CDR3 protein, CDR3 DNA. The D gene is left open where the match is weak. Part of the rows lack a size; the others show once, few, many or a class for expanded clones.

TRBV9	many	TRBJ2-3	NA	CASSVGIDASSTDTQYF	TGTGCCAGCAGCGTCGGTATAGACGCATCTAGCACAGATACGCAGTATTTT
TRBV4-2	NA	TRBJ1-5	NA	CASSQGWGSNQPQHF	TGTGCCAGCAGCCAAGGATGGGGAAGCAATCAGCCCCAGCATTTT
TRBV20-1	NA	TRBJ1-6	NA	CSAKKAGAVDFPLHF	TGCAGTGCTAAGAAGGCGGGGGCCGTCGATTTTCCCCTCCACTTT
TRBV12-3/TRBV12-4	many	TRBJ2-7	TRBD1	CASSMDRDYEQYF	TGTGCCAGCAGTATGGACAGGGACTACGAGCAGTACTTC
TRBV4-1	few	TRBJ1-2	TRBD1	CASSQGQYSYGYTF	TGCGCCAGCAGCCAGGGACAGTACTCCTATGGCTACACCTTC
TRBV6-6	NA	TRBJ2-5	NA	CASSYTGVLIGETQYF	TGTGCCAGCAGTTACACGGGAGTGTTGATTGGGGAGACCCAGTACTTC
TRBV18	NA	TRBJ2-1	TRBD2	CASSPPPSGDNEQFF	TGTGCCAGCTCACCACCGCCTAGCGGGGACAATGAGCAGTTCTTC
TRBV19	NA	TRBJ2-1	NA	CASSETTSYNEQFF	TGTGCCAGTAGTGAGACAACATCCTACAATGAGCAGTTCTTC
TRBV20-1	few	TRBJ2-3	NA	CSARDLRRGTDTQYF	TGCAGTGCTAGAGATCTGCGTCGGGGCACAGATACGCAGTATTTT
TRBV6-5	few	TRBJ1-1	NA	CASSFKNTEAFF	TGTGCCAGCAGTTTTAAGAACACTGAAGCTTTCTTT
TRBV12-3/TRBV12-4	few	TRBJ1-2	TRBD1	CASSNGQAYGYTF	TGTGCCAGCAGTAACGGACAGGCCTATGGCTACACCTTC
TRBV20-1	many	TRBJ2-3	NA	CRQGGDTQYF	TGCAGGCAAGGGGGAGATACGCAGTATTTT
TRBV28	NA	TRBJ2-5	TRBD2	CASRGGTSGRRETQYF	TGTGCCAGCAGGGGAGGGACTAGCGGGAGGAGAGAGACCCAGTACTTC
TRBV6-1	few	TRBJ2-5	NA	CASVVVAGETQYF	TGTGCCAGCGTGGTTGTTGCGGGAGAGACCCAGTACTTC
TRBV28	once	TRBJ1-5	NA	CASSLIFSNQPQHF	TGTGCCAGCAGTTTAATCTTTTCTAATCAGCCCCAGCATTTT
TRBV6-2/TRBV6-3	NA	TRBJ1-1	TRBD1	CASVTGGHTEAFF	TGTGCCAGCGTGACAGGGGGCCACACTGAAGCTTTCTTT
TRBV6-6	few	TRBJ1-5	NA	CASSYPTASNQPQHF	TGTGCCAGCAGTTACCCGACAGCGAGCAATCAGCCCCAGCATTTT
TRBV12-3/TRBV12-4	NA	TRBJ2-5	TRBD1	CASSRGQGWQTQYF	TGTGCCAGCAGTCGTGGACAGGGATGGCAGACCCAGTACTTC
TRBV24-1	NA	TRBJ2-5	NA	CATSDYTRETQYF	TGTGCCACCAGTGACTACACCCGAGAGACCCAGTACTTC
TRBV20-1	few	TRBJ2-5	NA	CSARGPGIETQYF	TGCAGTGCTAGGGGCCCAGGGATTGAGACCCAGTACTTC
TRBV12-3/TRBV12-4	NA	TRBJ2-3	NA	CASSLGARTDTQYF	TGTGCCAGTAGTTTGGGGGCGCGAACAGATACGCAGTATTTT
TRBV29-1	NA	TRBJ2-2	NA	CSVGRSRNTGELFF	TGCAGCGTTGGTCGCAGCCGAAACACCGGGGAGCTGTTTTTT